The clone carrying this TCR beta chain was seen only a few times. Antigen specificity is unknown. Attachment of unique molecular identifiers was made to individual cDNA molecules. Using its own MiXCR run on the 5' RACE reads, TCRdb lists one record per CDR3 protein. The sample shows 50,000 to 65,000 distinct CDR3 sequences, about 7.7% of them seen only once. This specimen belongs to a study of early T cells in non-severe SARS-CoV-2 infection. As for the study in general: Bulk RNA isolated from unsorted whole blood underwent sequencing; chains were not paired.

Study-wide results and limits: VDJdb-based annotation leaned toward anti-spike CD8 responses and missed private and CD4 specificities.

This CDR3 has 14 amino acids. Trimming removed 0 bases at V and 9 bases at J, with 12 bases between. Germline V gene lookup returns CDR1 MGHRA and CDR2 YSYEKL. The TCR comes from an adult who was a healthcare worker with PCR-confirmed SARS-CoV-2 infection or an uninfected control (not recorded which). The rearrangement joins TRBV4-1 to TRBJ2-1, with D uncertain. The source material was whole blood, sampled at baseline. CDR3 protein: CASSQDSGLSEQFF. Here the CDR3 DNA reads TGCGCCAGCAGCCAAGATTCAGGCCTGAGTGAGCAGTTCTTC.